The entry below describes one T cell receptor beta chain. Its target antigen remains unknown. Per-base qualities were not stored, and no clone one base away is much larger. The sample comes from a study of technical replicates of blood from a handful of donors (dated by TCRdb to between 2016 and 2019). To prepare the library, the immunoSEQ multiplex PCR assay was applied. The source is immuneACCESS, and TCRdb retained only in-frame sequences with V and J called. Part of the clones is not carried over; for the studies checked, unresolved V genes explain less than half of this, and the remainder is unexplained. This sample is represented by roughly 70,000 clones; 90% to 95% of them were singletons. The top ten clones comprise about 0.35% of the sample. CDR1 is given as MNHEY and CDR2 as SMNVEV, both from the germline V gene (reference sequence). The CDR3, cysteine through phenylalanine, is 14 amino acids long. Here the CDR3 DNA is all that survives: 42 bases in frame from base 1. Compared with germline, V lacks 1 base and J lacks 4 bases; bases without a gene match: 4.

The TCR comes from a human donor in good health. The receptor chain draws on TRBV27 and TRBJ2-7; a stretch of 7 junction bases matches TRBD1. The sample was T cells isolated from PBMCs. This receptor has the CDR3 CASSLFAGGYEQYF. The sequence in DNA is TGTGCCAGCAGTTTATTCGCAGGGGGATACGAGCAGTACTTC.